A selection of T cell receptor beta chains follows, all from one sample in a study of sequential checkpoint blockade in melanoma. The repertoire was sequenced with immunoSEQ multiplex PCR; TCRdb's copy has only in-frame clones and lacks some. The data hold 32,000 or so clones, with approximately 81% observed a single time. This material consisted of CD8+ T cells sorted from blood (inferred from file names), taken from a patient given nivolumab and ipilimumab in sequence. The receptors were gathered from a human donor with melanoma. The conserved cysteine and the conserved F or W are not part of the CDR3 here.

TRBV27	TRBJ2-5	ASSVFPGTGEQTQY
TRBV10-3	TRBJ2-3	AISDTGSTDTQY
TRBV29-1	TRBJ2-5	SVEGQGAKKTQY
TRBV27	TRBJ2-2	ASQLAGGPVELF
TRBV10-3	TRBJ2-7	AISESNSGEQY
TRBV4-1	TRBJ1-5	ASSQVKGGNQPQH
TRBV28	TRBJ2-7	ASRDRSYYEQY
TRBV5-6	TRBJ1-2	ASSYDRSYT
TRBV13	TRBJ2-7	ASSSAGQRIREQY
TRBV7-2	TRBJ1-2	ASSLLGALYGYT
TRBV9	TRBJ2-1	ASSEGQPYNEQF
TRBV5-1	TRBJ1-2	ASSFRGASVGYT
TRBV7-2	TRBJ1-2	ASSLDREAGGNYGYT